This TCR beta chain emerged from a study of T cells in Graves' hyperthyroidism and ophthalmopathy. This CDR3 has 16 amino acids. In germline, CDR1 is SGHTA, CDR2 FQGNSA. Trimming shortened V by 3 bases and J by 7 bases, and 18 bases separated the two germline ends. Amplification of TCR beta CDR3 regions was performed using RNA transcripts as template. The study used the HTBI primer set for a first-round RT-PCR of the TCR CDR3. TCRdb passed the multiplex PCR reads through MiXCR, listing each CDR3 protein once. The repertoire holds some 50,000 distinct CDR3 sequences, around 55% seen once, with approximately 30% in the top ten.

The sequenced material came from peripheral blood or thyroid tissue (not recorded which). The source of this sequence is a man younger than 35 with Graves' hyperthyroidism. This chain uses TRBV7-2 with TRBJ1-4, with D possibly being TRBD1 (6 bases). The CDR3 nucleotides are TGTGCCAGCAGCTTGCCCTTCAGGGGTTTGAGTGAAAAACTGTTTTTT. Translating gives CASSLPFRGLSEKLFF.